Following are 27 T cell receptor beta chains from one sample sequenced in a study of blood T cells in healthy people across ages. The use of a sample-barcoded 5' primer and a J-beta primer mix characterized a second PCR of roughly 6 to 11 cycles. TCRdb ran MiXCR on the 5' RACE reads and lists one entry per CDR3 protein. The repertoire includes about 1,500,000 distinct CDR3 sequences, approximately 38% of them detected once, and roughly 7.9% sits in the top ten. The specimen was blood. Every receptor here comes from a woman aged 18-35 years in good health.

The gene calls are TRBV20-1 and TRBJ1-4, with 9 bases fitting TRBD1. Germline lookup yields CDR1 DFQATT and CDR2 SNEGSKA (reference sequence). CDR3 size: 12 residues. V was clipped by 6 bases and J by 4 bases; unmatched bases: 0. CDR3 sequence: CSADRGNEKLFF. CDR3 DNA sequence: TGCAGTGCGGACAGGGGTAATGAAAAACTGTTTTTT.

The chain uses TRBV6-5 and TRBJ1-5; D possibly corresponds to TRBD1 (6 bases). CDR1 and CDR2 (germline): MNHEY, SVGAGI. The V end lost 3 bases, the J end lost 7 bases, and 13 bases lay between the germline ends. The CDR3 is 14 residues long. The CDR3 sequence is CASSYRQGKQPQHF. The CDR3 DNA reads TGTGCCAGCAGTTATCGCCAGGGGAAGCAGCCCCAGCATTTT.

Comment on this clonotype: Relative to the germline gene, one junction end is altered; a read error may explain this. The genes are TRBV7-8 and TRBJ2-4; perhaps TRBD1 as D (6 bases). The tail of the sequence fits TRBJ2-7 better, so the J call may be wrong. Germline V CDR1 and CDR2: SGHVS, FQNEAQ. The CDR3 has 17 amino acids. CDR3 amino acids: CASSLFDPGTHSCEQYF. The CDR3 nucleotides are TGTGCCAGCAGCTTATTCGACCCCGGGACACACTCCTGCGAGCAGTACTTC.

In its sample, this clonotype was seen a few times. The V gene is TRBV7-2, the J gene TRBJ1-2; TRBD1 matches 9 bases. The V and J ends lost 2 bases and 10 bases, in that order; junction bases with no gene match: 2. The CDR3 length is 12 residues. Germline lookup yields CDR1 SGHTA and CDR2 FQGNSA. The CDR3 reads CASSLWDRVYTF. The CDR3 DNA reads TGTGCCAGCAGCTTATGGGACAGGGTCTACACCTTC.

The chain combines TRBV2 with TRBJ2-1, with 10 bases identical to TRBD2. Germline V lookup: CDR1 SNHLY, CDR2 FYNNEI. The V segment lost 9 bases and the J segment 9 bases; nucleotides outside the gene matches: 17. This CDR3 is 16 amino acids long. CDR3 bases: TGTGCCAGTAAATGGGGTGTGAGCGGGAGGGAGCTTGAGCAGTTCTTC. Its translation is CASKWGVSGRELEQFF.

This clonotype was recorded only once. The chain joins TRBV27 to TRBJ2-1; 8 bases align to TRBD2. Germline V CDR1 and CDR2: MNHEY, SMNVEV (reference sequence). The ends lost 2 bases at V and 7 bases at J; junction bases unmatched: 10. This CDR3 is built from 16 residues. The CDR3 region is CASSLRSGGAVNEQFF. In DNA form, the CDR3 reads TGTGCCAGCAGTTTAAGGAGCGGGGGTGCCGTGAATGAGCAGTTCTTC.

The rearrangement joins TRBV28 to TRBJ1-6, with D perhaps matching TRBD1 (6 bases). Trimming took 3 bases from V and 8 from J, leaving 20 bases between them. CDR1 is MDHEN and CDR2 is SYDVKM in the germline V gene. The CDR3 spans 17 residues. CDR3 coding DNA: TGTGCCAGCAGTTTTCCCCTGACAGGTACCCTATATTCACCCCTCCACTTT. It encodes CASSFPLTGTLYSPLHF.

CDR3 sequence: CATSRDQEGPTYF. CDR3 bases: TGTGCCACCAGCAGAGATCAAGAAGGGCCCACGTACTTC. The rearrangement uses TRBV15 and TRBJ2-4; the D is unclear. Germline CDR1 reads LNHNV; CDR2 reads YYDKDF (reference sequence). V was clipped by 0 bases and J by 15 bases, with 15 bases between them. The CDR3 totals 13 residues.

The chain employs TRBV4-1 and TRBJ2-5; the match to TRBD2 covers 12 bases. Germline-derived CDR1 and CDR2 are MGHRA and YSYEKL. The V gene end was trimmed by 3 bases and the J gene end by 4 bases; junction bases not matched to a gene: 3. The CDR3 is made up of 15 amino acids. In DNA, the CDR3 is TGCGCCAGCAGCCACGGACTAGCGGGGCGAGAGACCCAGTACTTC. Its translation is CASSHGLAGRETQYF.

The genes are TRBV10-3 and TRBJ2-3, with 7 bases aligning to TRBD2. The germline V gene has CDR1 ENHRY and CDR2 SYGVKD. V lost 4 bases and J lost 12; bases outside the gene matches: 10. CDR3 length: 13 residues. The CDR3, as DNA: TGTGCCATCAGTGCAGGCGCGGGAGAATCCCAGTATTTT. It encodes CAISAGAGESQYF.

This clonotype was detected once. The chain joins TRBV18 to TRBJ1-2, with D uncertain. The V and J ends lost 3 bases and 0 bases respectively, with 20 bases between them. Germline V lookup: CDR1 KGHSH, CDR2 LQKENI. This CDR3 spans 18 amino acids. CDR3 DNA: TGTGCCAGCTCACCCGAAGAAGCGGCAGTGAACGCTAACTATGGCTACACCTTC. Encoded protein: CASSPEEAAVNANYGYTF.

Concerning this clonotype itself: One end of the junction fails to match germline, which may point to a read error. CDR3 sequence reads: CARSAGAMEDTQYF. The CDR3 nucleotides read TGTGCCCGGAGTGCAGGGGCGATGGAAGATACGCAGTATTTT. This rearrangement joins TRBV30 to TRBJ2-3; a weak D match, TRBD1 (6 bases). This CDR3 has 14 amino acids. CDR1 and CDR2 (germline): GTSNPN, SVGIG (reference sequence).

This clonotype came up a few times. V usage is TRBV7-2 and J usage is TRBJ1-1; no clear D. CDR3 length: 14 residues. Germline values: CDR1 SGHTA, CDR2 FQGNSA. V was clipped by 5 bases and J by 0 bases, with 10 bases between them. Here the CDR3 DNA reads TGTGCCAGCAGCCCCAGCTCTATGAACACTGAAGCTTTCTTT. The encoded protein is CASSPSSMNTEAFF.

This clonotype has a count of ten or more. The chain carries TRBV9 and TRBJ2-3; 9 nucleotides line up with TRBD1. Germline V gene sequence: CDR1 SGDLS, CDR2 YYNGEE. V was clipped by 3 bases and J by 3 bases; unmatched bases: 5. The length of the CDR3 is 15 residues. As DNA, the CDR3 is TGTGCCAGCAGCGGAACAGGGGGCCCGACAGATACGCAGTATTTT. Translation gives CASSGTGGPTDTQYF.

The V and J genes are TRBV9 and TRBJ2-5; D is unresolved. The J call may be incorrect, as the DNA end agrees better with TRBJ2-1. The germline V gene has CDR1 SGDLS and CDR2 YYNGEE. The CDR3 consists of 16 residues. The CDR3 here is CASSVGRQRAQETQFF. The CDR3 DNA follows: TGTGCCAGCAGCGTAGGACGCCAACGCGCCCAAGAGACCCAGTTCTTC.

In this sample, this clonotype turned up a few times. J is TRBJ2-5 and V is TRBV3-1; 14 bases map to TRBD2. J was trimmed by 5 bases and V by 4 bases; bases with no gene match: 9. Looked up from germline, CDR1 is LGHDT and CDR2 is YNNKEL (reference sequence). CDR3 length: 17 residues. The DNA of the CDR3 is TGTGCCAGCAGCCCTGGGACTAGCGGGGGCTCAAGGGAGACCCAGTACTTC. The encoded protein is CASSPGTSGGSRETQYF.

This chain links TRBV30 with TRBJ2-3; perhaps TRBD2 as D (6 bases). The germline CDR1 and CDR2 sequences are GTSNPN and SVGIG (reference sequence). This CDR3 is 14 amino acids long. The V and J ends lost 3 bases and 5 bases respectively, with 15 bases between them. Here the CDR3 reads CAWRSERARDTQYF. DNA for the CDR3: TGTGCCTGGAGGTCCGAGCGGGCCAGAGATACGCAGTATTTT.

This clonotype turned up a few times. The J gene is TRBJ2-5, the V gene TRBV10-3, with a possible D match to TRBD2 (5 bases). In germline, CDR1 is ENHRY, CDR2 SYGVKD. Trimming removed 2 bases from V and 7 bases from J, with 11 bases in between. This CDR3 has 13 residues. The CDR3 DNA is TGTGCCATCAGTGAGGGACTCCGAGGGACCCAGTACTTC. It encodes CAISEGLRGTQYF.

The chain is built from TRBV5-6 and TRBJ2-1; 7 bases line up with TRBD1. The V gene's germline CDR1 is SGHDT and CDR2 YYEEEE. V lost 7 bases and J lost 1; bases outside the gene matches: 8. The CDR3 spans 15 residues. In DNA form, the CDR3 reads TGTGCCAGCCAGAGGGGGCCCGATTCCTACAATGAGCAGTTCTTC. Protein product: CASQRGPDSYNEQFF.

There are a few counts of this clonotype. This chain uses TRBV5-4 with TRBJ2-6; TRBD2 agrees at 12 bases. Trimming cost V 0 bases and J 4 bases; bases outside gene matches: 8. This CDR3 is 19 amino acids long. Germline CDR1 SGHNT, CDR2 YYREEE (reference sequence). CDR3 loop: CASSLGLAGVRMGANVLTF. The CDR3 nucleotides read TGTGCCAGCAGCTTGGGACTAGCGGGGGTTAGGATGGGGGCCAACGTCCTGACTTTC.

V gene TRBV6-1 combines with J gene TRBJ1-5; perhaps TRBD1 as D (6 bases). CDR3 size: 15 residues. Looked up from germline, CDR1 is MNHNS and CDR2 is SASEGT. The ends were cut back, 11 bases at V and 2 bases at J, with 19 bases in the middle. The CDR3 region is CAVRPSGGGNQPQHF. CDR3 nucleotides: TGTGCCGTCCGGCCGAGTGGGGGCGGCAATCAGCCCCAGCATTTT.

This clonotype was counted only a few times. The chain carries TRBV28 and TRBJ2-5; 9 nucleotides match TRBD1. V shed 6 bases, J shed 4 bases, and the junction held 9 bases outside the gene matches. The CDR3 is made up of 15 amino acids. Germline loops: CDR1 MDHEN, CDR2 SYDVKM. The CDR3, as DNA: TGTGCCAGCAGCATGGGACAGGGTGGTATAGAGACCCAGTACTTC. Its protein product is CASSMGQGGIETQYF.

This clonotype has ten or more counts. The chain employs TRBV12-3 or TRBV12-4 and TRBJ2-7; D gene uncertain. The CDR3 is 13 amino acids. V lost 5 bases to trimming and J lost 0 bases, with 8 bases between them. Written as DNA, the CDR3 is TGTGCCAGCAGTACCGGGTCCTCCTACGAGCAGTACTTC. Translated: CASSTGSSYEQYF.

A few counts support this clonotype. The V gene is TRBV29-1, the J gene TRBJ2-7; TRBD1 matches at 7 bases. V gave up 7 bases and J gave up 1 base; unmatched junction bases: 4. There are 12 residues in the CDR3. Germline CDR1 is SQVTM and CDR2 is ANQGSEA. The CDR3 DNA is TGCAGCGGGAGACAGGGATCCTACGAGCAGTACTTC. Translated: CSGRQGSYEQYF.

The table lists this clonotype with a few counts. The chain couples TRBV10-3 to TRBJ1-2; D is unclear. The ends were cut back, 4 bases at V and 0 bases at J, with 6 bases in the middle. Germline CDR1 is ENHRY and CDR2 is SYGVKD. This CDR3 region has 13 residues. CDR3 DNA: TGTGCCATCAGTGGGGTGGCTAACTATGGCTACACCTTC. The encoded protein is CAISGVANYGYTF.

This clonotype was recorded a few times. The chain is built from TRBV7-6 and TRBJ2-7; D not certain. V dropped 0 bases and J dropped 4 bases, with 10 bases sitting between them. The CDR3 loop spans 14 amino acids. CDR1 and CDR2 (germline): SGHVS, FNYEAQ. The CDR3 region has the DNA TGTGCCAGCAGCTTAGCGGAAGGATTTTACGAGCAGTACTTC. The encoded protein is CASSLAEGFYEQYF. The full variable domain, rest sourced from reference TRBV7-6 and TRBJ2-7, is GAGVSQSPRYKVTKRGQDVALRCDPISGHVSLYWYRQALGQGPEFLTYFNYEAQQDKSGLPNDRFSAERPEGSISTLTIQRTEQRDSAMYRCASSLAEGFYEQYFGPGTRLTVT.

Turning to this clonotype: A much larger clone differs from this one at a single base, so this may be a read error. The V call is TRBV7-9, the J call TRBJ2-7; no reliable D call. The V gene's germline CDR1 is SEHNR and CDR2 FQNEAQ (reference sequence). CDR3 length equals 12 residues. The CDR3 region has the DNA TGTCCCAGCAGCTTAGACATTTACGAGCAGTACTTC. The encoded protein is CPSSLDIYEQYF.